This T cell receptor beta chain was found in a study of blood T cell repertoires in COVID-19. Looking at the study overall: The United States, Italy and Spain were the sources of the acute and convalescent COVID-19 samples. In each case, the material was cDNA or gDNA derived from T cells, B-cell-depleted T cells, or PBMCs.

In the original analysis: By means of reference gene primer amplification, nucleated cell counts were estimated. Assay used: immunoSEQ multiplex PCR; TCRdb lists only in-frame clones, some missing. The DNA was the basis for D and trimming; V, J and clone size are from that table. Of 100,000 to 150,000 clones listed, more than 75% are singletons. With V trimmed by 10 bases and J by 0 bases, 11 bases remained unmatched. The V gene's germline CDR1 is SNHLY and CDR2 FYNNEI. The CDR3 is 15 residues long. The sample was peripheral blood. V usage is TRBV2 and J usage is TRBJ1-1, with 7 bases identical to TRBD1. The TCR was taken from a woman in her 70s with acute or convalescent COVID-19. The CDR3 protein is CAIKRQGSLNTEAFF. The CDR3 DNA follows: TGTGCCATAAAGCGACAGGGAAGCCTGAACACTGAAGCTTTCTTT.